These 20 T cell receptor beta chains share one sample of origin, sequenced in a study of regulatory T cells in long-lasting Graves disease. Library construction for TCR beta used iRepertoire HTBI primers and Arm-PCR of CDR3 regions. TCRdb reprocessed the multiplex PCR reads via MiXCR and lists one record per CDR3 protein. The profile shows roughly 490,000 distinct CDR3 sequences, less than 25% of them singletons. Time point given: persistent/refractory GD, antithyroid drugs over 5 years with positive TRAb. Isolated PBMC RNA provided the starting material for the TCR library. Sequencing was performed on peripheral blood mononuclear cells (PBMCs), taken when the disease was refractory, from a patient treated with antithyroid drugs. The receptors here all came from a female donor with Graves disease.

This clonotype was seen only a few times. An end of the junction differs from the germline gene, which may be a read error. This chain uses TRBV9 with TRBJ2-7, with TRBD2 matching over 9 bases. Germline values: CDR1 SGDLS, CDR2 YYNGEE. The CDR3 covers 15 residues. DNA of the CDR3: TGTACCAGCAGCGTAGACCCTAGCGGGAACTACGAGCAGTACTTC. Translating gives CTSSVDPSGNYEQYF.

In this sample, this clonotype turned up many times. This sequence joins TRBV28 and TRBJ2-2; TRBD2 agrees at 9 bases. The V gene end was trimmed by 6 bases and the J gene end by 0 bases; junction bases not matched to a gene: 11. CDR3 length: 18 residues. Germline CDR1 and CDR2: MDHEN and SYDVKM. CDR3 DNA sequence: TGTGCCAGCAGCCCGGGATCGAGACTAGCGGCGAACACCGGGGAGCTGTTTTTT. Amino acids: CASSPGSRLAANTGELFF.

Only a few counts were recorded for this clonotype. The rearrangement uses TRBV4-1 and TRBJ1-2; D remains ambiguous. This CDR3 comprises 14 residues. Looked up from germline, CDR1 is MGHRA and CDR2 is YSYEKL. The V and J ends lost 2 bases and 4 bases respectively, with 11 bases between them. DNA of the CDR3: TGCGCCAGCAGCCAACCCAGAGACCGCTATGGCTACACCTTC. Protein sequence: CASSQPRDRYGYTF.

Notes on this clonotype: With a much larger clone just one base away, this may be a read error. The chain is built from TRBV28 and TRBJ2-5; 7 bases agree with TRBD2. V shed 5 bases, J shed 5 bases, and the junction held 5 bases outside the gene matches. The CDR3 runs 13 residues. Germline CDR1 reads MDHEN; CDR2 reads SYDVKM. CDR3 in DNA: TGTGCCAGCAGTACCGGGGAGGGGGAGACCCAGTACTTC. Residues: CASSTGEGETQYF.

This clonotype turned up a few times. The V call is TRBV30, the J call TRBJ1-1; TRBD1 might be the D (6 bases). V lost 1 base and J 5 bases, leaving 11 bases between the germline ends. The CDR3 is 13 residues long. The germline gives CDR1 GTSNPN, CDR2 SVGIG (reference sequence). This CDR3 reads CAWSDRVGTEAFF. CDR3 sequence (DNA): TGTGCCTGGAGTGACAGGGTAGGGACTGAAGCTTTCTTT.

Only a few counts were recorded for this clonotype. The chain recombines TRBV25-1 with TRBJ1-6; unclear D gene. Germline loops: CDR1 MGHDK, CDR2 SYGVNS. Trimming stripped 1 base from V and 8 bases from J, with 12 bases between. This CDR3 has 15 residues. CDR3: CASSESIVEDSPLHF. The CDR3 nucleotides read TGTGCCAGCAGTGAATCGATAGTAGAGGATTCACCCCTCCACTTT.

This clonotype was detected only a few times. The CDR3 sequence is CASSILTGGAGYTF. The CDR3 coding sequence is TGTGCCAGCAGTATCCTAACAGGGGGAGCTGGCTACACCTTC. The chain uses TRBV28 and TRBJ1-2; 8 bases are shared with TRBD1. Germline CDR1 MDHEN, CDR2 SYDVKM. This CDR3 is 14 amino acids long. V dropped 5 bases and J dropped 7; count of bases not matched to a gene: 9.

This clonotype was seen at least ten times. The rearrangement links TRBV29-1 to TRBJ2-5; D ambiguous. V was trimmed by 0 bases and J by 1 base, leaving 9 bases between them. This CDR3 region has 14 residues. Germline V lookup: CDR1 SQVTM, CDR2 ANQGSEA. DNA of the CDR3: TGCAGCGTTGAAGATACGGCTGTCCAAGAGACCCAGTACTTC. Protein: CSVEDTAVQETQYF.

The table lists this clonotype with many counts. The chain combines TRBV12-3 or TRBV12-4 with TRBJ1-1, with D possibly being TRBD1 (6 bases). Between the trimmed V and J ends, which lost 11 bases and 3 bases, there was a span of 16 bases. This CDR3 is 13 amino acids long. The CDR3 is CASSKGEDTEAFF. CDR3 DNA sequence: TGTGCCTCATCCAAGGGGGAGGACACTGAAGCTTTCTTT.

This clonotype was counted only a few times. The gene calls are TRBV28 and TRBJ2-1; weak D call: TRBD2 (5 bases). Germline CDR1 and CDR2: MDHEN and SYDVKM. This CDR3 contains 15 residues. V gave up 7 bases and J gave up 6 bases, with 19 bases separating them. The CDR3 spells CASTKPRRAPNEQFF. The CDR3 nucleotides read TGTGCCAGCACGAAGCCCCGGCGGGCCCCCAATGAGCAGTTCTTC.

Worth noting for this clonotype: A much larger clone differs from this one at a single base, so this may be a read error. The conserved phenylalanine or tryptophan normally closing the CDR3 is absent here, so this likely arose from a read error. J is TRBJ2-5 and V is TRBV30; D gene unclear. This CDR3 region has 12 residues. Per germline, CDR1 GTSNPN and CDR2 SVGIG (reference sequence). V was cut by 3 bases and J by 0 bases, with 5 bases left in between. This chain's CDR3 is CAWSRNQETQYS. For the CDR3, the DNA is TGTGCCTGGAGCAGGAACCAAGAGACCCAGTACTCC.

The table lists this clonotype with a few counts. This rearrangement joins TRBV15 to TRBJ1-5; no clear D. The CDR3 length is 15 residues. Trimming cost V 8 bases and J 6 bases, with 20 bases left between them. Germline V gene lookup returns CDR1 LNHNV and CDR2 YYDKDF (reference sequence). The CDR3 here is CATGLKQVGSQPQHF. The CDR3 DNA follows: TGTGCCACCGGTCTCAAGCAGGTGGGGAGTCAGCCCCAGCATTTT.

This clonotype was found a few times. The rearrangement uses TRBV5-4 and TRBJ1-1, with D maybe TRBD1 (5 bases). Trimming left V 4 bases short and J 8 bases short, with 18 bases between. Per the germline V gene, CDR1 is SGHNT and CDR2 is YYREEE (reference sequence). CDR3 size: 14 residues. This CDR3 reads CASSNPRTRREAFF. Here the CDR3 DNA reads TGTGCCAGCAGCAATCCCCGGACACGCCGAGAAGCTTTCTTT.

This chain joins TRBV5-1 and TRBJ2-2; 9 bases match TRBD1. Germline CDR1 SGHRS, CDR2 YFSETQ. The CDR3 has 15 amino acids. The V segment lost 4 bases and the J segment 4 bases; nucleotides outside the gene matches: 5. CDR3 DNA sequence: TGCGCCAGCAGCATAGGGACAGGGAGCACCGGGGAGCTGTTTTTT. It is translated as CASSIGTGSTGELFF. Supplemented by reference TRBV5-1 and TRBJ2-2, the full variable domain reads KAGVTQTPRYLIKTRGQQVTLSCSPISGHRSVSWYQQTPGQGLQFLFEYFSETQRNKGNFPGRFSGRQFSNSRSEMNVSTLELGDSALYLCASSIGTGSTGELFFGEGSRLTVL.

This clonotype has more than one count but fewer than ten. The V and J genes are TRBV19 and TRBJ2-3; TRBD1 agrees at 8 bases. The CDR3 loop spans 16 amino acids. J lost 3 bases, V lost 5 bases, and 10 bases had no gene match. Germline CDR1 and CDR2: LNHDA and SQIVND (reference sequence). DNA for the CDR3: TGTGCCAGTAGTTCTTCGCAGGGGGCGCCGACAGATACGCAGTATTTT. Translating gives CASSSSQGAPTDTQYF.

This clonotype appeared a few times. V gene TRBV5-1 combines with J gene TRBJ2-7; TRBD2 is a possible D gene (6 bases). The CDR3 loop spans 12 amino acids. Germline assignment: CDR1 SGHRS and CDR2 YFSETQ. Trimming removed 3 bases at V and 5 bases at J, with 9 bases between. CDR3 region: CASSWTGDEQYF. DNA for the CDR3: TGCGCCAGCAGCTGGACGGGGGACGAGCAGTACTTC.

This clonotype was counted many times. The V and J genes are TRBV15 and TRBJ1-1; D is unclear. The germline gives CDR1 LNHNV, CDR2 YYDKDF (reference sequence). V lost 0 bases, J lost 3 bases, and 5 bases lay in between. The CDR3 is made up of 13 amino acids. CDR3 sequence (DNA): TGTGCCACCAGCAGAGATTTGGACACTGAAGCTTTCTTT. It yields the protein CATSRDLDTEAFF.

Worth noting for this clonotype: One junction end does not reproduce the germline sequence, and a read error may be involved. The chain uses TRBV12-3 or TRBV12-4 and TRBJ1-2, with D hard to call. The CDR3 has 14 amino acids. The CDR3 DNA is TGTGCCAGCAGTCGGAGTGAAGACGTATATGGCTGCACCTTC. Amino acids: CASSRSEDVYGCTF.

This clonotype has more than one count but fewer than ten. The rearrangement links TRBV13 to TRBJ2-5, with D possibly called TRBD1 or TRBD2 (5 bases each). Between the trimmed V and J ends, which lost 0 bases and 3 bases, there was a span of 14 bases. The CDR3 is 16 residues long. In germline, CDR1 is PRHDT, CDR2 FYEKMQ (reference sequence). The CDR3 DNA sequence: TGTGCCAGCAGCTTAGGCGAAGCAGGGCGGGAAGAGACCCAGTACTTC. It codes for CASSLGEAGREETQYF.

This clonotype has a handful of counts. The J gene is TRBJ2-1, the V gene TRBV7-9, with TRBD2 matching 8 bases. Germline CDR1 SEHNR, CDR2 FQNEAQ (reference sequence). The V gene end was trimmed by 5 bases and the J gene end by 6 bases; junction bases not matched to a gene: 12. The CDR3 covers 16 residues. CDR3 sequence: CASSKREPQRVNEQFF. For the CDR3, the DNA is TGTGCCAGCAGCAAGCGGGAGCCGCAGCGTGTCAATGAGCAGTTCTTC.